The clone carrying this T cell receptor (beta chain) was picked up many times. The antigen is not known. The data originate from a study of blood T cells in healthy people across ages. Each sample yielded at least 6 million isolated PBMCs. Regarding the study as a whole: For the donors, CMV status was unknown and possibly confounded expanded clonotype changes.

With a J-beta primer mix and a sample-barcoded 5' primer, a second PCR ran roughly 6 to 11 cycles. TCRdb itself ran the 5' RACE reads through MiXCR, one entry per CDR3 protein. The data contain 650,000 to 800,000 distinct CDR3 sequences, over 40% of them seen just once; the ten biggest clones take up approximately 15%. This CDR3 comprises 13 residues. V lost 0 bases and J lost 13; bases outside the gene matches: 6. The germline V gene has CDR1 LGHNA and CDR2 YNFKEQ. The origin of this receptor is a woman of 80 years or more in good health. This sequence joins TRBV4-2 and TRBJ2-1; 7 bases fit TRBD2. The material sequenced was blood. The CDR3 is CASSQDQRGPQFF. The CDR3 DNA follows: TGTGCCAGCAGCCAAGATCAGCGGGGTCCCCAGTTCTTC.